The rows below give T cell receptor beta chains drawn from one sample of a study of shared clonotypes between healthy human individuals. Sequencing was performed with immunoSEQ multiplex PCR; in TCRdb, only in-frame clones are kept and a portion is missing. The repertoire holds roughly 1 million clones, with roughly 74% as singletons. The sample consisted of memory CD4+ T cells from PBMCs. The receptor set was obtained from a man between 18 and 35 years old in good health. Some clones in this sample may be carry-over from other donors' samples. The CDR3 runs from the conserved cysteine through the conserved F or W. The order of the fields is CDR3 DNA, CDR3 protein, D gene, clone size, V gene, CDR3 length, J gene. A D gene is named only where the DNA matches it firmly. Clone size is not always given. Where it is, it says once, few, many or a class for expanded clones.

CDR3 DNA: TGTGCCAGCAGCGTAGGGGGGACAGACACAGATACGCAGTATTTT; CDR3 protein: CASSVGGTDTDTQYF; D gene: TRBD1; clone size: -; V gene: TRBV9; CDR3 length: 15; J gene: TRBJ2-3
CDR3 DNA: TGCAGTACTATGCCGGACACTGAAGCTTTCTTT; CDR3 protein: CSTMPDTEAFF; D gene: -; clone size: -; V gene: TRBV20-1; CDR3 length: 11; J gene: TRBJ1-1
CDR3 DNA: TGTGCCATCAGCAAGGGACCCGCCGGGACTGAAGCTTTCTTT; CDR3 protein: CAISKGPAGTEAFF; D gene: -; clone size: once; V gene: TRBV10-3; CDR3 length: 14; J gene: TRBJ1-1
CDR3 DNA: TGTGCCAGCAGCAACCACCCGCGCTATGGCTACACCTTC; CDR3 protein: CASSNHPRYGYTF; D gene: -; clone size: -; V gene: TRBV11-3; CDR3 length: 13; J gene: TRBJ1-2
CDR3 DNA: TGTGCCAGCAGCCCATCTAGCGGGAGCCTACCCTACAATGAGCAGTTCTTC; CDR3 protein: CASSPSSGSLPYNEQFF; D gene: TRBD2; clone size: -; V gene: TRBV7-2; CDR3 length: 17; J gene: TRBJ2-1
CDR3 DNA: TGTGCCAGCAGCCTATGGACCGACCTCCCGGGAGATACGCAGTATTTT; CDR3 protein: CASSLWTDLPGDTQYF; D gene: -; clone size: -; V gene: TRBV7-2; CDR3 length: 16; J gene: TRBJ2-3
CDR3 DNA: TGTGCCAGTAGTTGGGGGGCTAGCGGGAATCGCTACAATGAGCAGTTCTTC; CDR3 protein: CASSWGASGNRYNEQFF; D gene: TRBD2; clone size: -; V gene: TRBV19; CDR3 length: 17; J gene: TRBJ2-1
CDR3 DNA: TGTGCCAGCAGTTTACAGGGGGGCAATCAGCCCCAGCATTTT; CDR3 protein: CASSLQGGNQPQHF; D gene: TRBD1; clone size: once; V gene: TRBV6-6; CDR3 length: 14; J gene: TRBJ1-5
CDR3 DNA: TGTGCCAGTAGTATGGGGGTCGGACTCTCTGGAAACACCATATATTTT; CDR3 protein: CASSMGVGLSGNTIYF; D gene: -; clone size: -; V gene: TRBV19; CDR3 length: 16; J gene: TRBJ1-3
CDR3 DNA: TGTGCCAGCAGCCACGGACTAGCGGGGGAGCGCGAGCAGTACTTC; CDR3 protein: CASSHGLAGEREQYF; D gene: TRBD2; clone size: many; V gene: TRBV2; CDR3 length: 15; J gene: TRBJ2-7
CDR3 DNA: TGTGCCAGCACAATACGTGGACAGGGCGGCTACACCTTC; CDR3 protein: CASTIRGQGGYTF; D gene: TRBD1; clone size: -; V gene: TRBV7-2; CDR3 length: 13; J gene: TRBJ1-2
CDR3 DNA: TGTGCCAGCTCCCCCAAGATAGATGGTCAGCCCCAGCATTTT; CDR3 protein: CASSPKIDGQPQHF; D gene: -; clone size: -; V gene: TRBV6-1; CDR3 length: 14; J gene: TRBJ1-5
CDR3 DNA: TGCAGCGCCTTAGGGGGACAACTGAACTATGGCTACACCTTC; CDR3 protein: CSALGGQLNYGYTF; D gene: -; clone size: -; V gene: TRBV29-1; CDR3 length: 14; J gene: TRBJ1-2
CDR3 DNA: TGTGCCTGGAGTGTGGCAGAGCTCGAGCAGTACTTC; CDR3 protein: CAWSVAELEQYF; D gene: -; clone size: -; V gene: TRBV30; CDR3 length: 12; J gene: TRBJ2-7
CDR3 DNA: TGTGCCAGCGGACGGGTAAACCCCGGGTACGAGCAGTACTTC; CDR3 protein: CASGRVNPGYEQYF; D gene: -; clone size: once; V gene: TRBV6-1; CDR3 length: 14; J gene: TRBJ2-7
CDR3 DNA: TGTGCCAGCAGTGAACTGGGAGTGACAGGGGACTATGGCTACACCTTC; CDR3 protein: CASSELGVTGDYGYTF; D gene: TRBD1; clone size: -; V gene: TRBV25-1; CDR3 length: 16; J gene: TRBJ1-2
CDR3 DNA: TGTGCCAGCTCACCAACACAGAGCCCATCCTACGAGCAGTACTTC; CDR3 protein: CASSPTQSPSYEQYF; D gene: -; clone size: -; V gene: TRBV18; CDR3 length: 15; J gene: TRBJ2-7
CDR3 DNA: TGTGCCAGCAGCCAAAGGGGGGACAGGTCCCAGCAGCCCCAGCATTTT; CDR3 protein: CASSQRGDRSQQPQHF; D gene: TRBD1; clone size: -; V gene: TRBV7-8; CDR3 length: 16; J gene: TRBJ1-5
CDR3 DNA: TGTGCCACCAGACAGAGACAGGGGGCGAAAGCCAAAAACATTCAGTACTTC; CDR3 protein: CATRQRQGAKAKNIQYF; D gene: TRBD1; clone size: -; V gene: TRBV15; CDR3 length: 17; J gene: TRBJ2-4
CDR3 DNA: TGTGCCAGCCGCGAACAGGGGTTCGAGACTGAAGCTTTCTTT; CDR3 protein: CASREQGFETEAFF; D gene: TRBD1; clone size: -; V gene: TRBV6-1; CDR3 length: 14; J gene: TRBJ1-1
CDR3 DNA: TGTGCCAGCAGCCCTAACACAGGGGGCACTGAAGCTTTCTTT; CDR3 protein: CASSPNTGGTEAFF; D gene: TRBD1; clone size: -; V gene: TRBV7-3; CDR3 length: 14; J gene: TRBJ1-1
CDR3 DNA: TGTGCCAGCAGCTTATTAGCCTCAGATACGCAGTATTTT; CDR3 protein: CASSLLASDTQYF; D gene: -; clone size: -; V gene: TRBV7-9; CDR3 length: 13; J gene: TRBJ2-3
CDR3 DNA: TGTGCCTGGGGCGGGGGCAATGAGCAGTTCTTC; CDR3 protein: CAWGGGNEQFF; D gene: TRBD2; clone size: few; V gene: TRBV30; CDR3 length: 11; J gene: TRBJ2-1
CDR3 DNA: TGTGCCAGCAGCTCCCGGACCGGGAATGAGCAGTTCTTC; CDR3 protein: CASSSRTGNEQFF; D gene: -; clone size: -; V gene: TRBV7-2; CDR3 length: 13; J gene: TRBJ2-1
CDR3 DNA: TGTGCCTGGAATCCGGTTGAGGCGTCTGGGGCCAACGTCCTGACTTTC; CDR3 protein: CAWNPVEASGANVLTF; D gene: -; clone size: -; V gene: TRBV30; CDR3 length: 16; J gene: TRBJ2-6
CDR3 DNA: TGCGCCAGCAGCCAACCGACCGTTTATGGCTACACCTTC; CDR3 protein: CASSQPTVYGYTF; D gene: -; clone size: -; V gene: TRBV5-1; CDR3 length: 13; J gene: TRBJ1-2
CDR3 DNA: TGCGCCAGCAGCTTGGGTAGGGATAGAACCAAAAACATTCAGTACTTC; CDR3 protein: CASSLGRDRTKNIQYF; D gene: -; clone size: -; V gene: TRBV5-1; CDR3 length: 16; J gene: TRBJ2-4
CDR3 DNA: TGTGCCAGCAGCTCGAAATGGGGGGCTGAAGCTTTCTTT; CDR3 protein: CASSSKWGAEAFF; D gene: -; clone size: -; V gene: TRBV11-3; CDR3 length: 13; J gene: TRBJ1-1
CDR3 DNA: TGCGCCAGCAGCTTCCAACGGACATCGGGCTACGAGCAGTACTTC; CDR3 protein: CASSFQRTSGYEQYF; D gene: -; clone size: -; V gene: TRBV5-1; CDR3 length: 15; J gene: TRBJ2-7
CDR3 DNA: TGCGCCAGCAGCTCGCACTTTGATAGCAATGAGCAGTTCTTC; CDR3 protein: CASSSHFDSNEQFF; D gene: -; clone size: once; V gene: TRBV5-1; CDR3 length: 14; J gene: TRBJ2-1
CDR3 DNA: TGCGCCAGCAGCCAACTACCGGACAGGGCAGGAGGGAGCAGGTACGAGCAGTACTTC; CDR3 protein: CASSQLPDRAGGSRYEQYF; D gene: TRBD1; clone size: -; V gene: TRBV5-1; CDR3 length: 19; J gene: TRBJ2-7
CDR3 DNA: TGCGCCAGCAGCCAAGTAAGCACAGGGGGCTACGAGCAGTACTTC; CDR3 protein: CASSQVSTGGYEQYF; D gene: TRBD1; clone size: -; V gene: TRBV4-1; CDR3 length: 15; J gene: TRBJ2-7
CDR3 DNA: TGTGCCAGCCAGCCACGCAGGGGTACCTACGAGCAGTACTTC; CDR3 protein: CASQPRRGTYEQYF; D gene: -; clone size: -; V gene: TRBV2; CDR3 length: 14; J gene: TRBJ2-7
CDR3 DNA: TGTGCCAGCAGCCAAGATCTCCCAGTTCCGCAGTATTTT; CDR3 protein: CASSQDLPVPQYF; D gene: -; clone size: -; V gene: TRBV14; CDR3 length: 13; J gene: TRBJ2-3
CDR3 DNA: TGTGCCAGCAGCTTAGTTCGGACTAGCGGAGAGCAGTTCTTC; CDR3 protein: CASSLVRTSGEQFF; D gene: TRBD2; clone size: -; V gene: TRBV7-2; CDR3 length: 14; J gene: TRBJ2-1
CDR3 DNA: TGCGCCAGCAGCTTCCCAGGGGACACAGATACGCAGTATTTT; CDR3 protein: CASSFPGDTDTQYF; D gene: -; clone size: -; V gene: TRBV5-1; CDR3 length: 14; J gene: TRBJ2-3
CDR3 DNA: TGCGCCAGCAGCTCAGGGGACAGTTCGAAAACCTACGAGCAGTACTTC; CDR3 protein: CASSSGDSSKTYEQYF; D gene: TRBD1; clone size: once; V gene: TRBV5-1; CDR3 length: 16; J gene: TRBJ2-7
CDR3 DNA: TGCGCCAGCAGCCCGCCAGGGGTCGAGCAGTACTTC; CDR3 protein: CASSPPGVEQYF; D gene: -; clone size: -; V gene: TRBV5-1; CDR3 length: 12; J gene: TRBJ2-7
CDR3 DNA: TGTGCCAGCAGCCCCCGGACAGGGGTAGCTGGAAACACCATATATTTT; CDR3 protein: CASSPRTGVAGNTIYF; D gene: TRBD1; clone size: -; V gene: TRBV7-6; CDR3 length: 16; J gene: TRBJ1-3
CDR3 DNA: TGTGCCAGCAGCTTAGGGGACCGCTACAATGAGCAGTTCTTC; CDR3 protein: CASSLGDRYNEQFF; D gene: -; clone size: many; V gene: TRBV5-4; CDR3 length: 14; J gene: TRBJ2-1
CDR3 DNA: TGCGCCAGCAGCCTCGGACAGAGCCAAGAGACCCAGTACTTC; CDR3 protein: CASSLGQSQETQYF; D gene: -; clone size: many; V gene: TRBV5-1; CDR3 length: 14; J gene: TRBJ2-5
CDR3 DNA: TGTGCCAGCAGCTTAACGTCCTCGACTTCCTACGAGCAGTACTTC; CDR3 protein: CASSLTSSTSYEQYF; D gene: -; clone size: once; V gene: TRBV7-3; CDR3 length: 15; J gene: TRBJ2-7
CDR3 DNA: TGTGCCGGGGGAGGAGGGAGGAACACTGAAGCTTTCTTT; CDR3 protein: CAGGGGRNTEAFF; D gene: -; clone size: -; V gene: TRBV30; CDR3 length: 13; J gene: TRBJ1-1
CDR3 DNA: TGCGCCAGCAGCTTGGTGGCGGGAGTAGTCTACAATGAGCAGTTCTTC; CDR3 protein: CASSLVAGVVYNEQFF; D gene: TRBD2; clone size: -; V gene: TRBV5-1; CDR3 length: 16; J gene: TRBJ2-1
CDR3 DNA: TGCGCCAGCAGCTTCTTGGGGGGCGATGGCTACACCTTC; CDR3 protein: CASSFLGGDGYTF; D gene: -; clone size: -; V gene: TRBV5-1; CDR3 length: 13; J gene: TRBJ1-2
CDR3 DNA: TGTGCCAGCAGTGGGGCGACGGACGGTTATGGCTACACCTTC; CDR3 protein: CASSGATDGYGYTF; D gene: -; clone size: -; V gene: TRBV25-1; CDR3 length: 14; J gene: TRBJ1-2
CDR3 DNA: TGCGCCAGCAGTGTACAGGCCGCCGGGACCGGGGAGCTGTTTTTT; CDR3 protein: CASSVQAAGTGELFF; D gene: -; clone size: -; V gene: TRBV10-1; CDR3 length: 15; J gene: TRBJ2-2